This T cell receptor beta chain derives from a study of early T cells in non-severe SARS-CoV-2 infection. Study-wide context: The input, bulk RNA from unsorted whole blood, was sequenced, and chains were unpaired.

CDR3 size: 14 residues. Per the germline V gene, CDR1 is GTSNPN and CDR2 is SVGIG (reference sequence). Broader study findings: There was a bias toward anti-spike CD8 responses in VDJdb matching, which missed private and CD4 specificities.

cDNA molecules, individually, were tagged with unique molecular identifiers. TCRdb ran MiXCR on the 5' RACE reads and lists one entry per CDR3 protein. The sample shows tens of thousands of distinct CDR3 sequences, around 12% of them seen only once. In this sample, this clonotype turned up many times. What it binds is unknown. One end of the junction varies from germline; a read error may be responsible. The V and J genes are TRBV30 and TRBJ1-1; 7 bases fit TRBD1. The receptor comes from an adult who was a healthcare worker with PCR-confirmed SARS-CoV-2 infection or an uninfected control (not recorded which). Sequencing input: whole blood. Here the CDR3 reads CAWRTPRGNAEAFF. The CDR3 DNA reads TGTGCCTGGAGGACCCCCAGGGGGAACGCTGAAGCTTTCTTT.